A selection of T cell receptor beta chains follows, all from one sample in a study of CD4 T cells in relation to SARS-CoV-2 and coronaviruses. Using immunoSEQ multiplex PCR, the repertoire was profiled, and TCRdb retains in-frame clones only, with some absent. The sample yields 16,000 or so clones, 70% to 85% seen once. Antigens of these TCRs are unknown. What was sequenced was CD4+ T cells from PBMCs, cultured in vitro. All receptors come from a human donor in good health. Each CDR3 is given with its conserved first and last residue. D genes are given only for firm matches. Expanded clones get a size class; other rows say once, few or many, or leave the size out.

TRBV30,TRBJ1-2,-,-,CADGTFYGYTF,TGTGCCGACGGGACATTCTATGGCTACACCTTC
TRBV6-1,TRBJ2-3,once,-,CASSELPYSYTQYF,TGTGCCAGCAGTGAACTCCCATACTCTTATACGCAGTATTTT
TRBV12-3/TRBV12-4,TRBJ1-2,-,-,CASRLYYGYTF,TGTGCCAGCAGATTATACTATGGCTACACCTTC
TRBV5-3,TRBJ2-1,-,-,CARSRRWRSYNEQFF,TGTGCCAGAAGCCGTCGGTGGAGATCCTACAATGAGCAGTTCTTC
TRBV15,TRBJ2-4,once,-,CATSTPPKNIQYF,TGTGCCACCAGCACCCCACCCAAAAACATTCAGTACTTC
TRBV5-1,TRBJ1-1,-,-,CASSSRRGNTEAFF,TGCGCCAGCAGCTCCCGGAGGGGGAACACTGAAGCTTTCTTT
TRBV15,TRBJ2-2,-,-,CATSADSDRGELFF,TGTGCCACCAGCGCGGACTCTGACAGGGGGGAGCTGTTTTTT
TRBV30,TRBJ1-4,few,-,CAWGVEKLFF,TGTGCCTGGGGAGTTGAAAAACTGTTTTTT
TRBV19,TRBJ1-5,few,-,CASIGTGRNQPQHF,TGTGCCAGTATTGGCACAGGGAGGAATCAGCCCCAGCATTTT
TRBV4-1,TRBJ1-5,few,TRBD1,CASSQVVQGAQPQHF,TGCGCCAGCAGCCAAGTTGTACAGGGGGCCCAGCCCCAGCATTTT
TRBV5-1,TRBJ2-3,-,-,CASSGGDRADTQYF,TGCGCCAGCAGCGGTGGGGACCGCGCTGATACGCAGTATTTT
TRBV5-1,TRBJ1-1,-,-,CASRSREDTEAFF,TGCGCCAGCAGGTCCAGGGAGGACACTGAAGCTTTCTTT
TRBV7-9,TRBJ2-7,-,-,CASSPLGGRVPYEQYF,TGTGCCAGCAGCCCCCTAGGGGGGCGCGTTCCTTACGAGCAGTACTTC
TRBV6-5,TRBJ2-2,-,-,CASTTPKGDTGELFF,TGTGCCAGCACCACACCTAAGGGTGACACCGGGGAGCTGTTTTTT
TRBV7-9,TRBJ1-5,-,-,CASSLADQPQHF,TGTGCCAGCAGCCTTGCCGATCAGCCCCAGCATTTT
TRBV7-3,TRBJ1-1,few,-,CASSFFLNTEAFF,TGTGCCAGCAGCTTTTTCCTGAACACTGAAGCTTTCTTT
TRBV10-3,TRBJ2-7,-,TRBD2,CAISESIAITLLAERYEQYF,TGTGCCATCAGTGAGTCTATCGCCATTACCCTACTAGCGGAACGCTACGAGCAGTACTTC
TRBV15,TRBJ1-5,-,TRBD1,CATSVGGGGQPQHF,TGTGCCACCAGCGTAGGGGGCGGGGGTCAGCCCCAGCATTTT
TRBV5-4,TRBJ2-7,once,TRBD1,CASSSRDRDYEQYF,TGTGCCAGCAGCTCCCGGGACAGGGATTACGAGCAGTACTTC
TRBV12-3/TRBV12-4,TRBJ1-5,few,-,CASSFISNQPQHF,TGTGCCAGCAGTTTCATCAGCAATCAGCCCCAGCATTTT
TRBV7-6,TRBJ2-3,once,TRBD2,CASSRRAGGLSSTDTQYF,TGTGCCAGCAGCCGCCGGGCGGGAGGACTCTCTAGCACAGATACGCAGTATTTT
TRBV19,TRBJ1-5,-,-,CASSRGWGGNQPQHF,TGTGCCAGTAGTAGGGGATGGGGGGGCAATCAGCCCCAGCATTTT
TRBV7-9,TRBJ2-7,few,TRBD1,CASSPGTGLPSYEQYF,TGTGCCAGCAGCCCCGGGACAGGATTACCTTCCTACGAGCAGTACTTC
TRBV9,TRBJ2-5,-,TRBD2,CASSVAGLAGGGETQYF,TGTGCCAGCAGCGTAGCGGGACTAGCGGGAGGCGGAGAGACCCAGTACTTC
TRBV29-1,TRBJ1-1,-,-,CSVAPGISHTEAFF,TGCAGCGTTGCCCCGGGGATTTCCCACACTGAAGCTTTCTTT
TRBV6-5,TRBJ1-5,-,-,CASRREVNQPQHF,TGTGCCAGTCGCCGGGAGGTGAATCAGCCCCAGCATTTT
TRBV30,TRBJ1-5,-,-,CAWTEDSNQPQHF,TGTGCCTGGACAGAAGATAGCAATCAGCCCCAGCATTTT
TRBV5-1,TRBJ2-3,-,-,CASNEQGLPNTDTQYF,TGCGCCAGCAATGAACAGGGACTACCTAACACAGATACGCAGTATTTT
TRBV6-5,TRBJ1-1,-,-,CASSYSGGTGHTEAFF,TGTGCCAGCAGTTACTCGGGGGGGACGGGCCACACTGAAGCTTTCTTT
TRBV5-1,TRBJ1-5,once,TRBD1,CASSLRQGGQPQHF,TGCGCCAGCAGCTTAAGACAGGGCGGCCAGCCCCAGCATTTT
TRBV25-1,TRBJ2-1,-,-,CASSVSPHEQFF,TGTGCCAGCAGTGTCTCGCCCCATGAGCAGTTCTTC
TRBV6-2/TRBV6-3,TRBJ1-1,-,-,CASSYDEFPVTEAFF,TGTGCCAGCAGTTACGATGAGTTTCCCGTCACTGAAGCTTTCTTT
TRBV5-8,TRBJ1-5,-,-,CASSFTTITNQPQHF,TGTGCCAGCAGCTTTACGACAATTACTAATCAGCCCCAGCATTTT
TRBV7-9,TRBJ2-1,-,TRBD1,CASSADRGRYEQFF,TGTGCCAGCAGCGCTGACAGGGGGCGGTATGAGCAGTTCTTC
TRBV5-5,TRBJ1-2,-,-,CASSLGGDYGYTF,TGTGCCAGCAGCTTGGGAGGGGACTATGGCTACACCTTC
TRBV3-1/TRBV3-2,TRBJ2-6,few,-,CASSNSGANVLTF,TGTGCCAGCTCTAACTCTGGGGCCAACGTCCTGACTTTC
TRBV6-2/TRBV6-3,TRBJ2-7,once,TRBD1,CASSYWTGDEQYF,TGTGCCAGCAGTTATTGGACAGGGGACGAGCAGTACTTC
TRBV21-1,TRBJ1-5,-,-,CASSAGQRTESNQPQHF,TGTGCCAGCAGCGCGGGACAGCGCACGGAGAGCAATCAGCCCCAGCATTTT
TRBV28,TRBJ1-2,few,-,CASSLFRGYDKISYTF,TGTGCCAGCAGTTTATTCAGGGGCTACGATAAGATTAGCTACACCTTC
TRBV12-5,TRBJ2-3,-,-,CASGFNSARLGTDTQYF,TGTGCTAGTGGTTTTAATTCGGCTAGACTTGGCACAGATACGCAGTATTTT
TRBV5-1,TRBJ2-7,-,-,CASSLEDPPYEQYF,TGCGCCAGCAGCTTAGAAGATCCCCCCTACGAGCAGTACTTC
TRBV3-1/TRBV3-2,TRBJ2-7,-,-,CASSRSGAVRYPEQYF,TGTGCCAGCAGCCGATCGGGTGCAGTCAGGTACCCGGAGCAGTACTTC